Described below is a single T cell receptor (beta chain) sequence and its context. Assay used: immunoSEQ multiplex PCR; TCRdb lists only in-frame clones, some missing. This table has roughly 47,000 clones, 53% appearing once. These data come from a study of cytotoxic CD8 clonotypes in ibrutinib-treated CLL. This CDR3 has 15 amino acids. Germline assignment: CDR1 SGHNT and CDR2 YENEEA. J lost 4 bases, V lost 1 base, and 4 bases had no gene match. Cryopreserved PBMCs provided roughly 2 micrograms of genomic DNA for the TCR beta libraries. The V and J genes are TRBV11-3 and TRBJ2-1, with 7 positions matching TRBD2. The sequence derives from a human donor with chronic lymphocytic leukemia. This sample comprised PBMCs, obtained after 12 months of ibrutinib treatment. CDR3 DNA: TGTGCCAGCAGCTTAGGTACTAGCGCTTACAATGAGCAGTTCTTC. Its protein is CASSLGTSAYNEQFF.